This entry describes one T cell receptor (beta chain). Its antigen is not known. V was pared by 3 bases and J by 6 bases, with 10 bases of the junction left unmatched. The CDR3 sequence is 16 residues long. Germline assignment: CDR1 SGDLS and CDR2 YYNGEE. TCRdb's copy holds only in-frame clones and misses some; the assay was immunoSEQ multiplex PCR. The sample yields tens of thousands of clones, 86% seen once. The data belong to a study of OX40 agonist ivuxolimab in advanced cancers. Study context: Subjects had a mean age of around 60 years, with a range of roughly 20 to 79; more than 75% were male.

Study observations and caveats: Clonal expansion among partial responders at 0.1-3.0 mg/kg ranked near the lowest. Average numbers of expanded clones were greater in CD8+ T cells than in CD4+.

The specimen comprised CD4+ or CD8+ T cells sorted from blood, sampled in a trial of the OX40 agonist ivuxolimab. The sequence came from an adult with an advanced solid tumor such as melanoma, head and neck, liver or kidney cancer. V usage is TRBV9 and J usage is TRBJ2-1; 9 bases map to TRBD1. CDR3 region: CASSGRGDRVANEQFF. CDR3 nucleotides: TGTGCCAGCAGCGGTAGGGGGGACAGGGTTGCCAATGAGCAGTTCTTC.